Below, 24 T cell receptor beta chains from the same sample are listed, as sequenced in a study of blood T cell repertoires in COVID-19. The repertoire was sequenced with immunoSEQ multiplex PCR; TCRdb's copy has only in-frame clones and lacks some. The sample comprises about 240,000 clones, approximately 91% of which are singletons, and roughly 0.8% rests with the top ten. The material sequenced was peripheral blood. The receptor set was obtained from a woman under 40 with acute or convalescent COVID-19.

This CDR3 reads CSVDSVSSYNEQFF. The CDR3 DNA reads as TGCAGCGTTGACAGCGTGTCATCCTACAATGAGCAGTTCTTC. The gene calls are TRBV29-1 and TRBJ2-1; D uncertain. Trimming took 3 bases from V and 1 from J, leaving 10 bases between them. Germline V CDR1 and CDR2: SQVTM, ANQGSEA. This CDR3 has 14 residues.

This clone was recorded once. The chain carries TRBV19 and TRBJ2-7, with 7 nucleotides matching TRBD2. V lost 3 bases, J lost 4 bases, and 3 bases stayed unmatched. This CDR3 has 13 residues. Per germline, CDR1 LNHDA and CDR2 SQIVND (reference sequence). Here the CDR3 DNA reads TGTGCCAGTAGTATGGAGCGGGATTACGAGCAGTACTTC. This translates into CASSMERDYEQYF.

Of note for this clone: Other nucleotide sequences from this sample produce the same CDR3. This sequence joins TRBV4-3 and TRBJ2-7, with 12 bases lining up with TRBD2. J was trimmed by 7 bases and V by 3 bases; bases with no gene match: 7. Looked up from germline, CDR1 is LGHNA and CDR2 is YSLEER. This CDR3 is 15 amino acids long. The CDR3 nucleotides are TGCGCCAGCAGCCAGGGCCTAGCGGGAGGGTATGAGCAGTACTTC. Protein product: CASSQGLAGGYEQYF.

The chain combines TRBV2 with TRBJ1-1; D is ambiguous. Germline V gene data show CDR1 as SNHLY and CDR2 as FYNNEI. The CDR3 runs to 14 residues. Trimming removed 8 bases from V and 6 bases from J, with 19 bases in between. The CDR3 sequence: CASAPGGITPEAFF. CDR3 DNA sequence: TGTGCCAGCGCCCCGGGAGGGATAACCCCTGAAGCTTTCTTT.

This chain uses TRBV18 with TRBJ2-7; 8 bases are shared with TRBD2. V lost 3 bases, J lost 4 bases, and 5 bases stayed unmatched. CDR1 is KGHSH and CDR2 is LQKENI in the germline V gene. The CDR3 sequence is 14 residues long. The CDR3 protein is CASSPGLGGYEQYF. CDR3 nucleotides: TGTGCCAGCTCACCGGGACTAGGGGGGTACGAGCAGTACTTC.

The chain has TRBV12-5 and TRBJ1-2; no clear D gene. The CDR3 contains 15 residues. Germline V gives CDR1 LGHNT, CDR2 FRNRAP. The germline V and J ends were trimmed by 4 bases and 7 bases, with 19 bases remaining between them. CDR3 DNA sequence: TGTGCTAGTGGTTCAGACTTAAGGTTAGAGTCTGGCTACACCTTC. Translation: CASGSDLRLESGYTF.

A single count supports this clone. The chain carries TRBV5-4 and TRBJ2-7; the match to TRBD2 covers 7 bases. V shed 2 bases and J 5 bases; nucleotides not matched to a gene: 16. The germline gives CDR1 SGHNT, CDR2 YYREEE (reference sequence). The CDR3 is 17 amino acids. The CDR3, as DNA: TGTGCCAGCAGCTTTCTCCCTGGGGGGGGACCTAGAAACGAGCAGTACTTC. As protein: CASSFLPGGGPRNEQYF.

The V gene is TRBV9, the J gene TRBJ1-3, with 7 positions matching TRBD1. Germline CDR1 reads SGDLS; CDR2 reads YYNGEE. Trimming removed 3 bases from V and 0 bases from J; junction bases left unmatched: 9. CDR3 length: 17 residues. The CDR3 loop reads CASSEDRPLGSGNTIYF. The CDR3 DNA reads TGTGCCAGCAGCGAGGACAGGCCGCTGGGCTCTGGAAACACCATATATTTT.

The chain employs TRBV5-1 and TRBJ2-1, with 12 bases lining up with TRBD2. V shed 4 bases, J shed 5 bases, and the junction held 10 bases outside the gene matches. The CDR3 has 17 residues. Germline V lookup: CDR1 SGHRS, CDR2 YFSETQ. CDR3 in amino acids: CASSKLTSGSRNNEQFF. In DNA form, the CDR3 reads TGCGCCAGCAGCAAGCTGACTAGCGGGAGTCGGAACAATGAGCAGTTCTTC.

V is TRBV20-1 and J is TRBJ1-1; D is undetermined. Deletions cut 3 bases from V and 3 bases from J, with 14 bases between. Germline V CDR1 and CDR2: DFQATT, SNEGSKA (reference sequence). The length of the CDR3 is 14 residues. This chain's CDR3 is CSASYQGRDTEAFF. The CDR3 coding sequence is TGCAGTGCTAGTTACCAAGGTCGGGACACTGAAGCTTTCTTT.

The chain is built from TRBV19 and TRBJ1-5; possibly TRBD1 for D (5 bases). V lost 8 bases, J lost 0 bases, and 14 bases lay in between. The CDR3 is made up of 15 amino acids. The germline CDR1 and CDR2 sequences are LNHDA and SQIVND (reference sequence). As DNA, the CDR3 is TGTGCCAGTCACGGAGGGGTTTTTAGCAATCAGCCCCAGCATTTT. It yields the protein CASHGGVFSNQPQHF.

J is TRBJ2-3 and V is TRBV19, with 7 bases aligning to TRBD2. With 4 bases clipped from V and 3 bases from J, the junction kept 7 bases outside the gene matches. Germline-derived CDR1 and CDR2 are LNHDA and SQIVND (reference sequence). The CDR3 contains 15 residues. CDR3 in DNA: TGTGCCAGTAGTAGAGCGGGGACGGCAACAGATACGCAGTATTTT. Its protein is CASSRAGTATDTQYF. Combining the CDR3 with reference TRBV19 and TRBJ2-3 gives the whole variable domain DGGITQSPKYLFRKEGQNVTLSCEQNLNHDAMYWYRQDPGQGLRLIYYSQIVNDFQKGDIAEGYSVSREKKESFPLTVTSAQKNPTAFYLCASSRAGTATDTQYFGPGTRLTVL.

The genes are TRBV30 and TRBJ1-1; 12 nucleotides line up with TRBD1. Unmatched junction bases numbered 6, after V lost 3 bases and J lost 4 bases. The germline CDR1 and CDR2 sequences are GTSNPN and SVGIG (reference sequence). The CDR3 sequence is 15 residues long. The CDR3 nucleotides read TGTGCCTGGAGGCTAGGGACAGGGGGCGTCACTGAAGCTTTCTTT. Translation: CAWRLGTGGVTEAFF.

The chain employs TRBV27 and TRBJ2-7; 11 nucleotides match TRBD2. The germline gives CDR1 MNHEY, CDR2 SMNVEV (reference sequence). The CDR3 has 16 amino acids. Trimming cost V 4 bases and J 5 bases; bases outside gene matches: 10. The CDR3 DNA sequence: TGTGCCAGCAGTTATGTAGCGGGAGGGCCATGGAACGAGCAGTACTTC. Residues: CASSYVAGGPWNEQYF.

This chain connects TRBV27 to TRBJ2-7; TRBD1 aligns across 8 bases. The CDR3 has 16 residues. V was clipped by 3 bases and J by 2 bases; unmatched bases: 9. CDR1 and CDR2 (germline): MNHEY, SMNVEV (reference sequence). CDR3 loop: CASSFRTGKMTYEQYF. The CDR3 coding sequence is TGTGCCAGCAGTTTTCGGACAGGGAAAATGACCTACGAGCAGTACTTC.

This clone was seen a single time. The CDR3 protein is CASSQTGDNYGYTF. CDR3 coding DNA: TGTGCCAGCTCACAGACAGGGGACAACTATGGCTACACCTTC. J is TRBJ1-2 and V is TRBV18, with 8 bases aligning to TRBD1. The CDR3 sequence is 14 residues long. Germline CDR1 KGHSH, CDR2 LQKENI. Trimming cost V 4 bases and J 2 bases; bases outside gene matches: 3.

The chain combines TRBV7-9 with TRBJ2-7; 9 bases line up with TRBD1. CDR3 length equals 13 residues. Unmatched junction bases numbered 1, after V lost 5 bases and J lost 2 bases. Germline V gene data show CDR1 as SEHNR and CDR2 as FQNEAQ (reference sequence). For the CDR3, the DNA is TGTGCCAGCAGCCACAGGGGGCCCTACGAGCAGTACTTC. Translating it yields CASSHRGPYEQYF.

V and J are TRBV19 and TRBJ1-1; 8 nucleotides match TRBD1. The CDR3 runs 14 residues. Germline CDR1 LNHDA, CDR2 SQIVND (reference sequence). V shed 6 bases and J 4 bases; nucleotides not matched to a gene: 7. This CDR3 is CASSKTGVGTEAFF. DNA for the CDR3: TGTGCCAGTAGCAAGACAGGGGTAGGCACTGAAGCTTTCTTT.

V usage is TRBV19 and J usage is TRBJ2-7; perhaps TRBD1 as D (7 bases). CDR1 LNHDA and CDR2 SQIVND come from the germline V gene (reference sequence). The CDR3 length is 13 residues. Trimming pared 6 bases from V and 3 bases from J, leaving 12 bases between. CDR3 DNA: TGTGCCAGTAGCAGGGGGGCGATCTACGAGCAGTACTTC. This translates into CASSRGAIYEQYF.

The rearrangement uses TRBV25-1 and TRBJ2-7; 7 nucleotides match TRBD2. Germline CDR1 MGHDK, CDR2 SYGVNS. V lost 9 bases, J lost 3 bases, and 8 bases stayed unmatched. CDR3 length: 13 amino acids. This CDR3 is CASGEGGRYEQYF. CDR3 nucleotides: TGTGCCAGTGGGGAGGGAGGTCGCTACGAGCAGTACTTC.

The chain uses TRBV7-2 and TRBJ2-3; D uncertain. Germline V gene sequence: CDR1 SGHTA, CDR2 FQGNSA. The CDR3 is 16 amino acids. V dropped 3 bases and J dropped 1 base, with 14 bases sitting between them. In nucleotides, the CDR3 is TGTGCCAGCAGCTTCCCTTTGGGCCTGGGCACAGATACGCAGTATTTT. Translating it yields CASSFPLGLGTDTQYF.

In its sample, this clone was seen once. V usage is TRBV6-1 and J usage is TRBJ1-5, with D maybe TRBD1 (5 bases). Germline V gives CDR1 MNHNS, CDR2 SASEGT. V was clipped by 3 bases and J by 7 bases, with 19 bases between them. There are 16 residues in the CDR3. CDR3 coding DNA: TGTGCCAGCAGTGATGCATCTGGGGGGTCTCTCCAGCCCCAGCATTTT. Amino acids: CASSDASGGSLQPQHF.

The chain's CDR3 is CASSYRHRSNTGELFF. For the CDR3, the DNA is TGTGCCAGCAGTTACCGTCACAGATCGAACACCGGGGAGCTGTTTTTT. The V call is TRBV6-5, the J call TRBJ2-2; D not certain. This CDR3 region has 16 residues. V was clipped by 2 bases and J by 0 bases, with 10 bases between them. Per germline, CDR1 MNHEY and CDR2 SVGAGI.

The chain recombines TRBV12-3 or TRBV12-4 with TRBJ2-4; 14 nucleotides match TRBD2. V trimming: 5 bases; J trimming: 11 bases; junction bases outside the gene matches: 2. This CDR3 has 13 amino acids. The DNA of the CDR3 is TGTGCCAGCAGTGGGACTAGCGGGAGCGTTCAGTACTTC. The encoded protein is CASSGTSGSVQYF.